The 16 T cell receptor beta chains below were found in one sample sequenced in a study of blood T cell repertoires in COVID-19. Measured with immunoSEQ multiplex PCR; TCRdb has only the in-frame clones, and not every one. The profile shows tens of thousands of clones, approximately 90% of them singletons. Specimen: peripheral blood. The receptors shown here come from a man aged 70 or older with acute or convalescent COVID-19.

The CDR3 loop is CASSITLAALGEQYF. CDR3 nucleotides: TGTGCCAGTAGTATTACGCTAGCGGCCCTAGGAGAGCAGTACTTC. The chain is built from TRBV19 and TRBJ2-7, with 7 bases that match TRBD2. The J segment lost 7 bases and the V segment lost 3 bases, leaving 12 bases of the junction unmatched. Germline lookup yields CDR1 LNHDA and CDR2 SQIVND (reference sequence). The CDR3 is 15 amino acids.

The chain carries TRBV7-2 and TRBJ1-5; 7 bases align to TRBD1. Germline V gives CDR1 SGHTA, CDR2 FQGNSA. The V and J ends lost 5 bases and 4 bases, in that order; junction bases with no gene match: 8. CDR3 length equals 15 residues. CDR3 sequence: CASSATGTWNQPQHF. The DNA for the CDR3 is TGTGCCAGCAGCGCGACAGGGACGTGGAATCAGCCCCAGCATTTT. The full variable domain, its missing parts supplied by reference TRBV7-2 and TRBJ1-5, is GAGVSQSPSNKVTEKGKDVELRCDPISGHTALYWYRQSLGQGLEFLIYFQGNSAPDKSGLPSDRFSAERTGGSVSTLTIQRTQQEDSAVYLCASSATGTWNQPQHFGDGTRLSIL.

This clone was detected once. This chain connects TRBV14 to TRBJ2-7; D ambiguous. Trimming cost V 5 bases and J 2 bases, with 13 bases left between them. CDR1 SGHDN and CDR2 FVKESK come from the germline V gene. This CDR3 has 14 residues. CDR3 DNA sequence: TGTGCCAGCAGCTATCAGGTTCCCCCCTACGAGCAGTACTTC. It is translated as CASSYQVPPYEQYF. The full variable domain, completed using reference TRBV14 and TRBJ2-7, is EAGVTQFPSHSVIEKGQTVTLRCDPISGHDNLYWYRRVMGKEIKFLLHFVKESKQDESGMPNNRFLAERTGGTYSTLKVQPAELEDSGVYFCASSYQVPPYEQYFGPGTRLTVT.

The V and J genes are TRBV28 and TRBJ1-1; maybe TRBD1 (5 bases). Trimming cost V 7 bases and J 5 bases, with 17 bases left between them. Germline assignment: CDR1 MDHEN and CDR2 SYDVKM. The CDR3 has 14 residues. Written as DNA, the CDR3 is TGTGCCAGCAATCTCGGATGGGGCAGGACTGAAGCTTTCTTT. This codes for CASNLGWGRTEAFF.

The CDR3 loop is CASSRTGGGQGHYGYTF. The CDR3 bases are TGTGCCAGTAGCCGGACCGGCGGGGGACAGGGGCACTATGGCTACACCTTC. The genes are TRBV19 and TRBJ1-2, with 10 positions matching TRBD1. CDR3 length: 17 residues. Germline V gene sequence: CDR1 LNHDA, CDR2 SQIVND (reference sequence). The junction had 13 bases not matched to a gene; V was cut back by 6 bases and J by 3 bases.

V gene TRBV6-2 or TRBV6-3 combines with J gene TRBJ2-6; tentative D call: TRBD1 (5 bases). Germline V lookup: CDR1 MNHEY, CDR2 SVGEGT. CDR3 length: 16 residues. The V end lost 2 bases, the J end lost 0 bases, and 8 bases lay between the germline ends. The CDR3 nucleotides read TGTGCCAGCAGTTACGGACATATCTCTGGGGCCAACGTCCTGACTTTC. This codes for CASSYGHISGANVLTF.

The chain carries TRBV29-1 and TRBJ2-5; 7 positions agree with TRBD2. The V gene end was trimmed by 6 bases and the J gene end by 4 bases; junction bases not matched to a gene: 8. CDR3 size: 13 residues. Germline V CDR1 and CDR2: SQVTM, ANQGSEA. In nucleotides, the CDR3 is TGCAGCGTCGGGGGGTCAGGGCTAGAGACCCAGTACTTC. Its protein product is CSVGGSGLETQYF.

Written as DNA, the CDR3 is TGTGCCAGCAGTGACCAGGCGGGGGGGACAGATACGCAGTATTTT. Translated: CASSDQAGGTDTQYF. This chain links TRBV6-2 or TRBV6-3 with TRBJ2-3; 9 nucleotides agree with TRBD2. Germline V lookup: CDR1 MNHEY, CDR2 SVGEGT. The J segment lost 3 bases and the V segment lost 5 bases, leaving 6 bases of the junction unmatched. This CDR3 spans 15 amino acids.

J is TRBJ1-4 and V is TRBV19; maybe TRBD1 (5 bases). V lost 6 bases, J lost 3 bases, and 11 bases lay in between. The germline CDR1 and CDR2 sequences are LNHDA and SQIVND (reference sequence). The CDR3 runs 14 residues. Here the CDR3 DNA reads TGTGCCAGTAGCAGGGAGGTTGCTAATGAAAAACTGTTTTTT. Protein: CASSREVANEKLFF.

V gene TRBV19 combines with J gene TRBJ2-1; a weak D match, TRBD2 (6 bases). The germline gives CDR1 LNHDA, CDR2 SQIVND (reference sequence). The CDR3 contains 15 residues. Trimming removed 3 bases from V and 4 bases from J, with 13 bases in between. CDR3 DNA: TGTGCCAGTAGTATCCAAGCGGGTATATACAATGAGCAGTTCTTC. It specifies CASSIQAGIYNEQFF.

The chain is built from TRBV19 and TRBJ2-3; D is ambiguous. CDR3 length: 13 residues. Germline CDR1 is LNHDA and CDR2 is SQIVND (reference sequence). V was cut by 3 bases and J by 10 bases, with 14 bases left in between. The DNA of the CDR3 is TGTGCCAGTAGTATCGTTAGTAGTTTTGCGCAGTATTTT. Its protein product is CASSIVSSFAQYF.

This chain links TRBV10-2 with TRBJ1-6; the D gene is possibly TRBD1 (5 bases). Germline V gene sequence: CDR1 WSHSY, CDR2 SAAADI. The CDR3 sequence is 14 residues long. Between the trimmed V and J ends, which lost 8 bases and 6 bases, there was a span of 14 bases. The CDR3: CASGLGGTNSPLHF. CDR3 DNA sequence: TGCGCCAGCGGCCTTGGGGGGACTAATTCACCCCTCCACTTT.

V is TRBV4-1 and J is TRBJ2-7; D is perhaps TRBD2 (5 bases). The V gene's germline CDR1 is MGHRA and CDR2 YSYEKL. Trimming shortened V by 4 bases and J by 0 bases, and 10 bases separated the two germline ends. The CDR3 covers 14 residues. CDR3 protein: CASSLLASSYEQYF. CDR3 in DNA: TGCGCCAGCAGCCTTCTAGCCTCCTCCTACGAGCAGTACTTC.

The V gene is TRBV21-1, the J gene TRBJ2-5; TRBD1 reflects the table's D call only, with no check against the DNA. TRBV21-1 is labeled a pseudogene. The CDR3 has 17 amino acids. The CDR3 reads CASSKALQGAAEETQYF. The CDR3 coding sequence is TGTGCCAGCAGCAAAGCCCTACAGGGGGCGGCGGAGGAGACCCAGTACTTC.

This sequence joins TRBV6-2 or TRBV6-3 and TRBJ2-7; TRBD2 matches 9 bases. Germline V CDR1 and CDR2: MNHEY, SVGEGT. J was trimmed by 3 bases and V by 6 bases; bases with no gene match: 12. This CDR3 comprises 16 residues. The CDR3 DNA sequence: TGTGCCAGCAGCTCCGGGACTAGCACCATCCTCTACGAGCAGTACTTC. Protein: CASSSGTSTILYEQYF.

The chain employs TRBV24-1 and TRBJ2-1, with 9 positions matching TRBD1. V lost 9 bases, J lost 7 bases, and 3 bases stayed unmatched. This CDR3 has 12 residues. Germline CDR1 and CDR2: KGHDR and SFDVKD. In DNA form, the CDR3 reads TGTGCCACCGGTGGACAGGGGAATGAGCAGTTCTTC. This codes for CATGGQGNEQFF.